The clone carrying this T cell receptor (beta chain) was seen once. Its antigen is undetermined. This sample is drawn from a study of persistence of HIV-infected CD4 T cells. Study-wide points: Proviral oligoclonality tracked with TCR oligoclonality within the same sorted cells. TCR analyses could not target the rare provirus-carrying CMV-responding cells.

This was the immunoSEQ version 4 assay in survey mode. Template was genomic DNA at approximately 10 ng/uL, with up to 1 ug used per sample. Libraries were prepared by immunoSEQ multiplex PCR; TCRdb keeps only in-frame clonotypes and omits some of them. The table records 40,000 to 55,000 clones, 70% to 90% of them present only once. The CDR3 has 16 residues. Germline V gene data show CDR1 as LGHDT and CDR2 as YNNKEL (reference sequence). Trimming removed 4 bases from V and 5 bases from J; junction bases left unmatched: 9. Cells were stimulated nonspecifically with anti-CD3/anti-CD28 magnetic beads. CD4+ T cells upregulating both CD40 ligand and CD69 were sorted as responding cells. Adults with HIV-1 started suppressive ART while chronically infected.

This sequence was found in an adult woman with HIV who was CMV-seropositive. The starting material was CD4+ T cells sorted from PBMCs after approximately 19-hour stimulation, obtained from a patient who received antiretroviral therapy. The rearrangement uses TRBV3-1 (or the pseudogene TRBV3-2) and TRBJ2-5, with 11 bases matching TRBD2. The CDR3 region has the DNA TGTGCCAGCAGCCCTTACACTAGCGGGAGAGGGGAGACCCAGTACTTC. This translates into CASSPYTSGRGETQYF.